A selection of T cell receptor beta chains follows, all from one sample in a study of read filtering for tumor transcriptome and immune sequencing. One entry per CDR3 protein, called by TCRdb with MiXCR from the reads. Among roughly 49,000 distinct CDR3 sequences listed, less than 20% were seen once. Sequenced input: a population of CD138-negative cells sorted from bone marrow. Receptors were obtained from a donor older than 35 with multiple myeloma. CDR3s include the opening cysteine and the closing phenylalanine or tryptophan.

CDR3: CASSYSAYNEQFF
V: TRBV6-6
J: TRBJ2-1

CDR3: CASSIGTGEDEQYF
V: TRBV5-4
J: TRBJ2-7

CDR3: CASSLKRGSLSTDTQYF
V: TRBV12-3/TRBV12-4
J: TRBJ2-3

CDR3: CASSLNADTQYF
V: TRBV19
J: TRBJ2-3

CDR3: CASTDGQGAAYEQYF
V: TRBV19
J: TRBJ2-7

CDR3: CASSVAGRSDSYNEQFF
V: TRBV9
J: TRBJ2-1

CDR3: CAWADRGFLFF
V: TRBV28
J: TRBJ2-1

CDR3: CASSRLWGSGNEQFF
V: TRBV4-1
J: TRBJ2-1

CDR3: CASSLGQNYEQYF
V: TRBV7-9
J: TRBJ2-7

CDR3: CASGQETDGNTEAFF
V: TRBV3-1
J: TRBJ1-1

CDR3: CASSPPGSGANVLTF
V: TRBV18
J: TRBJ2-6

CDR3: CSSSIGSGPLYEQYF
V: TRBV19
J: TRBJ2-7

CDR3: CASSIWGDFSGANVLTF
V: TRBV19
J: TRBJ2-6

CDR3: CSAPTSGISYEQYF
V: TRBV20-1
J: TRBJ2-7

CDR3: CASSARGGIWADTQYF
V: TRBV9
J: TRBJ2-3

CDR3: CASSPDGARNTEAFF
V: TRBV25-1
J: TRBJ1-1

CDR3: CASSLAALAVNNEQFF
V: TRBV11-1
J: TRBJ2-1

CDR3: CASRKGGLYGYTF
V: TRBV6-1
J: TRBJ1-2

CDR3: CASSVGITSGIRSYNEQFF
V: TRBV9
J: TRBJ2-1

CDR3: CASSQEVGQGAWNTEAFF
V: TRBV4-3
J: TRBJ1-1

CDR3: CASSRLRDSINNEQFF
V: TRBV9
J: TRBJ2-1

CDR3: CSARDRGMGGGGYNEQFF
V: TRBV20-1
J: TRBJ2-1